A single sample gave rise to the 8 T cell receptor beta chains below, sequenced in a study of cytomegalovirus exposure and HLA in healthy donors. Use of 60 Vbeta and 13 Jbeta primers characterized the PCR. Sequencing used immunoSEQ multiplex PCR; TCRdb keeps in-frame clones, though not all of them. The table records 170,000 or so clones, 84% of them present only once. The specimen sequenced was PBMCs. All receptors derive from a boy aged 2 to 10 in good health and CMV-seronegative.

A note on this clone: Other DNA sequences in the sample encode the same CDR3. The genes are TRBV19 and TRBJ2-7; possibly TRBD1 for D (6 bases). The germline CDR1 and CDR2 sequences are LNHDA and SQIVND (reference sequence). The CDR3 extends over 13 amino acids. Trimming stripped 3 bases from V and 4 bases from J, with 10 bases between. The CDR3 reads CASSMGQGYEQYF. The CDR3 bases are TGTGCCAGTAGTATGGGGCAGGGGTACGAGCAGTACTTC. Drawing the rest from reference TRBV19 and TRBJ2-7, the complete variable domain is DGGITQSPKYLFRKEGQNVTLSCEQNLNHDAMYWYRQDPGQGLRLIYYSQIVNDFQKGDIAEGYSVSREKKESFPLTVTSAQKNPTAFYLCASSMGQGYEQYFGPGTRLTVT.

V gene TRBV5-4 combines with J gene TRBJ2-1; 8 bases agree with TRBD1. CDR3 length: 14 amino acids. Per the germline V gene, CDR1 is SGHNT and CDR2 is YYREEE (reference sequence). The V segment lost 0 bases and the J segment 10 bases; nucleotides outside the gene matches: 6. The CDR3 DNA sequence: TGTGCCAGCAGCTTGGGGACAGGGACGAGAGAGCAGTTCTTC. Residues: CASSLGTGTREQFF.

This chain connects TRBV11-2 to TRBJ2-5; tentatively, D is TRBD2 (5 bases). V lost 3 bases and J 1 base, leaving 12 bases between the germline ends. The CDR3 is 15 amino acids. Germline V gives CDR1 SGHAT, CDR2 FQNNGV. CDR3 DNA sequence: TGTGCCAGCAGCTTTGGGCGGACTTTCCAAGAGACCCAGTACTTC. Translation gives CASSFGRTFQETQYF.

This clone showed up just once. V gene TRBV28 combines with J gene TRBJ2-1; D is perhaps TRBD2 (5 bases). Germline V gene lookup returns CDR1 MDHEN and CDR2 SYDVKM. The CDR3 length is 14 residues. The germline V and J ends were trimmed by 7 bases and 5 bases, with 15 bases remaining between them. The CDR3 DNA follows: TGTGCCAGCACCCTGGACTGGGGAGACAATGAGCAGTTCTTC. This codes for CASTLDWGDNEQFF.

The CDR3 is CASSLGGEQTQYF. CDR3 DNA: TGTGCCAGCAGCTTAGGAGGAGAACAGACCCAGTACTTC. This chain connects TRBV7-9 to TRBJ2-5; no definite D call. In germline, CDR1 is SEHNR, CDR2 FQNEAQ (reference sequence). V was shortened by 1 base and J by 6 bases, with 9 bases between the two germline ends. The CDR3 is 13 residues long.

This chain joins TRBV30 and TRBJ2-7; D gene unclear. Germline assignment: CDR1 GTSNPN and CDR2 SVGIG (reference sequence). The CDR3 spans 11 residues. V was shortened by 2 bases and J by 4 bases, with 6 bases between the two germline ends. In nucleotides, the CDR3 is TGTGCCTGGAGTTCCACTTACGAGCAGTACTTC. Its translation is CAWSSTYEQYF.

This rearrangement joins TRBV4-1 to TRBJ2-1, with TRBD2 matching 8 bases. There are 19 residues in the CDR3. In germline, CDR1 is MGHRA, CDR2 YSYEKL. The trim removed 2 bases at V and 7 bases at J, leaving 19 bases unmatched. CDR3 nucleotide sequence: TGCGCCAGCAGCCAACCCCAGGGACTAGTCATAGGTCAACGTAATGAGCAGTTCTTC. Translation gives CASSQPQGLVIGQRNEQFF.

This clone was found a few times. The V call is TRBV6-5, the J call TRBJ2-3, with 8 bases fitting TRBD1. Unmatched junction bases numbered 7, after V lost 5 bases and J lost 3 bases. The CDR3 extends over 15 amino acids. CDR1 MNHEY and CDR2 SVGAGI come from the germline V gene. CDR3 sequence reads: CASSRRDRLTDTQYF. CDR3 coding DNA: TGTGCCAGCAGTCGACGGGACAGGCTAACAGATACGCAGTATTTT.